The 27 T cell receptor beta chains reported below all come from one sample, sequenced in a study of T cell changes during pregnancy in multiple sclerosis. The table came from immunoSEQ multiplex PCR; TCRdb's copy has only in-frame clones and leaves some out. This sample yields around 62,000 clones, of which about 90% are seen a single time; roughly 0.76% belongs to the top ten. The sequenced sample was CD4+ T cells from peripheral blood mononuclear cells, obtained in the first trimester of pregnancy. The receptors originated from a female donor with multiple sclerosis, enrolled in a pregnancy study.

The gene calls are TRBV18 and TRBJ1-1, with 8 bases identical to TRBD1. The CDR3 covers 16 residues. Trimming cost V 3 bases and J 1 base; bases outside gene matches: 7. Germline CDR1 KGHSH, CDR2 LQKENI. The CDR3 region has the DNA TGTGCCAGCTCACCCCTATCGGACAGGGCGAACACTGAAGCTTTCTTT. Protein product: CASSPLSDRANTEAFF.

The chain has TRBV29-1 and TRBJ1-4; no clear D. Trimming removed 3 bases at V and 2 bases at J, with 16 bases between. Germline values: CDR1 SQVTM, CDR2 ANQGSEA. This CDR3 is 16 amino acids long. The CDR3 is CSVDGGKGGTNEKLFF. The CDR3 DNA reads TGCAGCGTTGATGGAGGGAAGGGAGGGACTAATGAAAAACTGTTTTTT.

The J gene is TRBJ1-3, the V gene TRBV4-3; 8 bases map to TRBD1. J lost 0 bases, V lost 3 bases, and 4 bases had no gene match. Per the germline V gene, CDR1 is LGHNA and CDR2 is YSLEER. The CDR3 consists of 16 residues. The CDR3 DNA is TGCGCCAGCAGCCAGTTAACAGGGGGCTCTGGAAACACCATATATTTT. Translated, it gives CASSQLTGGSGNTIYF.

The chain has TRBV4-3 and TRBJ1-6; TRBD1 matches at 10 bases. V lost 0 bases, J lost 7 bases, and 6 bases stayed unmatched. CDR3 length equals 17 residues. Germline V gene sequence: CDR1 LGHNA, CDR2 YSLEER. The CDR3 region has the DNA TGCGCCAGCAGCCAAGATACCCCGGGACAGGGGAATTCACCCCTCCACTTT. This codes for CASSQDTPGQGNSPLHF.

The chain is built from TRBV7-7 and TRBJ2-5; TRBD1 aligns across 9 bases. CDR3 size: 15 residues. CDR1 is SSHAT, CDR2 FNYEAQ, per germline (reference sequence). V was pared by 5 bases and J by 5 bases, with 9 bases of the junction left unmatched. CDR3: CASSDDTGGRETQYF. The CDR3 bases are TGTGCCAGCAGCGATGATACAGGGGGCCGGGAGACCCAGTACTTC.

The rearrangement uses TRBV4-3 and TRBJ2-3, with 7 positions matching TRBD2. Germline V gene sequence: CDR1 LGHNA, CDR2 YSLEER. V lost 0 bases and J lost 5; bases outside the gene matches: 8. This CDR3 has 16 residues. The CDR3 sequence is CASSQDSRGLGDTQYF. Written as DNA, the CDR3 is TGCGCCAGCAGCCAAGATTCGCGGGGGTTAGGAGATACGCAGTATTTT.

V gene TRBV10-3 combines with J gene TRBJ2-1; 9 bases match TRBD2. Unmatched junction bases numbered 5, after V lost 2 bases and J lost 3 bases. The CDR3 extends over 16 amino acids. The V gene's germline CDR1 is ENHRY and CDR2 SYGVKD. CDR3 sequence: CAISEASGVNYNEQFF. Written as DNA, the CDR3 is TGTGCCATCAGTGAGGCTAGCGGGGTAAACTACAATGAGCAGTTCTTC.

The chain couples TRBV2 to TRBJ2-7, with a weak D call TRBD2 (6 bases). Germline values: CDR1 SNHLY, CDR2 FYNNEI. The CDR3 length is 14 residues. With 6 bases removed from V and 2 bases from J, the gap between germline ends came to 14 bases. The CDR3 DNA reads as TGTGCCAGCAGCCCCGAGGAGGGCGCCTACGAGCAGTACTTC. This sequence encodes CASSPEEGAYEQYF.

The chain combines TRBV15 with TRBJ1-2; TRBD1 aligns across 8 bases. Germline trimming cut 9 bases from V and 7 bases from J; bases unmatched to any gene: 13. This CDR3 region has 14 residues. In germline, CDR1 is LNHNV, CDR2 YYDKDF (reference sequence). As DNA, the CDR3 is TGTGCCACAAGTATCGACAGGGGTGCGGGTGGCTACACCTTC. As protein: CATSIDRGAGGYTF. The whole variable domain, filled in from reference TRBV15 and TRBJ1-2, reads DAMVIQNPRYQVTQFGKPVTLSCSQTLNHNVMYWYQQKSSQAPKLLFHYYDKDFNNEADTPDNFQSRRPNTSFCFLDIRSPGLGDTAMYLCATSIDRGAGGYTFGSGTRLTVV.

The J gene is TRBJ1-1, the V gene TRBV9, with 8 positions matching TRBD1. V lost 0 bases to trimming and J lost 0 bases; unmatched junction nucleotides: 4. Germline V CDR1 and CDR2: SGDLS, YYNGEE. The CDR3 spans 16 residues. The CDR3 loop reads CASSVAPTGVNTEAFF. The CDR3 DNA sequence: TGTGCCAGCAGCGTAGCCCCGACAGGGGTGAACACTGAAGCTTTCTTT.

CDR3: CAWSPGKGLRGQYF. The CDR3 bases are TGTGCCTGGAGCCCAGGGAAGGGGCTCCGTGGGCAGTACTTC. This chain joins TRBV30 and TRBJ2-7; D is possibly TRBD1 (5 bases). Trimming stripped 3 bases from V and 9 bases from J, with 21 bases between. Germline CDR1 and CDR2: GTSNPN and SVGIG (reference sequence). CDR3 size: 14 residues. Drawing the rest from reference TRBV30 and TRBJ2-7, the complete variable domain is SQTIHQWPATLVQPVGSPLSLECTVEGTSNPNLYWYRQAAGRGLQLLFYSVGIGQISSEVPQNLSASRPQDRQFILSSKKLLLSDSGFYLCAWSPGKGLRGQYFGPGTRLTVT.

The chain uses TRBV7-8 and TRBJ2-3, with a possible D match to TRBD2 (6 bases). V lost 0 bases to trimming and J lost 5 bases, with 12 bases between them. The CDR3 extends over 15 amino acids. Germline-derived CDR1 and CDR2 are SGHVS and FQNEAQ. The CDR3 nucleotides are TGTGCCAGCAGCTTAGCTGGGACTCTGGGAGATACGCAGTATTTT. Translated: CASSLAGTLGDTQYF.

V gene TRBV6-6 combines with J gene TRBJ1-2, with TRBD1 as a possible D gene (6 bases). The CDR3 spans 13 residues. V lost 5 bases, J lost 4 bases, and 11 bases lay in between. Germline assignment: CDR1 MNHNY and CDR2 SVGAGI (reference sequence). The CDR3 region has the DNA TGTGCCAGCAGTCTAGGACAGCTCTATGGCTACACCTTC. This sequence encodes CASSLGQLYGYTF.

The chain combines TRBV5-4 with TRBJ2-7; 7 positions agree with TRBD1. V shed 4 bases, J shed 2 bases, and the junction held 3 bases outside the gene matches. Per the germline V gene, CDR1 is SGHNT and CDR2 is YYREEE (reference sequence). The CDR3 loop spans 13 amino acids. The CDR3 nucleotides are TGTGCCAGCAGCCCCGGGACAGCCTACGAGCAGTACTTC. Translated: CASSPGTAYEQYF.

The chain employs TRBV19 and TRBJ2-5; 8 bases fit TRBD1. Trimming cost V 4 bases and J 7 bases; bases outside gene matches: 5. The CDR3 consists of 13 residues. Germline V lookup: CDR1 LNHDA, CDR2 SQIVND (reference sequence). The chain's CDR3 is CASSSDRGGTQYF. As DNA, the CDR3 is TGTGCCAGTAGTAGCGACAGGGGAGGGACCCAGTACTTC.

V gene TRBV29-1 combines with J gene TRBJ1-1; tentatively, D is TRBD1 (5 bases). Germline assignment: CDR1 SQVTM and CDR2 ANQGSEA. The CDR3 length is 13 residues. Trimming removed 8 bases from V and 1 base from J, with 14 bases in between. CDR3: CSFMGGSNTEAFF. CDR3 DNA: TGCAGCTTCATGGGGGGGTCGAACACTGAAGCTTTCTTT.

The rearrangement joins TRBV11-2 to TRBJ2-7; 7 bases are shared with TRBD2. The J segment lost 5 bases and the V segment lost 3 bases, leaving 10 bases of the junction unmatched. Germline V gene sequence: CDR1 SGHAT, CDR2 FQNNGV. The CDR3 loop spans 15 amino acids. The CDR3 region has the DNA TGTGCCAGCAGCTTTCTAAGCGGGACCAGGGACGAGCAGTACTTC. Encoded protein: CASSFLSGTRDEQYF.

The chain has TRBV7-2 and TRBJ2-7, with 7 bases identical to TRBD1. Germline V CDR1 and CDR2: SGHTA, FQGNSA. The CDR3 loop spans 11 amino acids. With V trimmed by 5 bases and J by 12 bases, 7 bases remained unmatched. CDR3 loop: CASSPGQVPYF. The CDR3 DNA reads as TGTGCCAGCAGCCCAGGACAGGTACCGTACTTC. Variable domain in full (rest from reference TRBV7-2 and TRBJ2-7): GAGVSQSPSNKVTEKGKDVELRCDPISGHTALYWYRQSLGQGLEFLIYFQGNSAPDKSGLPSDRFSAERTGGSVSTLTIQRTQQEDSAVYLCASSPGQVPYFGPGTRLTVT.

The chain uses TRBV6-5 and TRBJ2-7; D possibly corresponds to TRBD2 (7 bases). Germline CDR1 and CDR2: MNHEY and SVGAGI. The CDR3 is 14 residues long. V lost 2 bases and J 3 bases, leaving 11 bases between the germline ends. The CDR3 coding sequence is TGTGCCAGCAGTTACGGGGGGGGCCACTACGAGCAGTACTTC. It is translated as CASSYGGGHYEQYF.

The chain is built from TRBV19 and TRBJ1-5; D ambiguous. This CDR3 is 14 amino acids long. Trimming removed 1 base at V and 1 base at J, with 5 bases between. CDR1 is LNHDA, CDR2 SQIVND, per germline (reference sequence). CDR3 amino acids: CASSIVGSNQPQHF. CDR3 bases: TGTGCCAGTAGTATAGTCGGGAGCAATCAGCCCCAGCATTTT.

The chain uses TRBV6-1 and TRBJ2-7, with 7 bases aligning to TRBD1. Germline CDR1 reads MNHNS; CDR2 reads SASEGT. The CDR3 consists of 15 residues. V was clipped by 4 bases and J by 4 bases; unmatched bases: 10. In nucleotides, the CDR3 is TGTGCCAGCAGTGCCGAAGCCGGGACAGTGTACGAGCAGTACTTC. It specifies CASSAEAGTVYEQYF.

DNA for the CDR3: TGTGCCTGGAGTGGGGGCAGGGATCAGCCCCAGCATTTT. This encodes CAWSGGRDQPQHF. The chain employs TRBV30 and TRBJ1-5; D may be TRBD1 (5 bases). Trimming took off 1 base at V and 5 bases at J, with 9 bases between the two ends. The CDR3 is made up of 13 amino acids. Germline assignment: CDR1 GTSNPN and CDR2 SVGIG (reference sequence). Drawing the rest from reference TRBV30 and TRBJ1-5, the complete variable domain is SQTIHQWPATLVQPVGSPLSLECTVEGTSNPNLYWYRQAAGRGLQLLFYSVGIGQISSEVPQNLSASRPQDRQFILSSKKLLLSDSGFYLCAWSGGRDQPQHFGDGTRLSIL.

This sequence joins TRBV10-3 and TRBJ1-2; 9 bases line up with TRBD1. Looked up from germline, CDR1 is ENHRY and CDR2 is SYGVKD. The ends lost 2 bases at V and 9 bases at J; junction bases unmatched: 4. CDR3 length: 13 residues. The CDR3: CAISEGTGNRYTF. In DNA form, the CDR3 reads TGTGCCATCAGTGAGGGGACAGGGAATCGCTACACCTTC.

V gene TRBV11-3 combines with J gene TRBJ1-1; unclear D gene. The germline V gene encodes CDR1 SGHNT and CDR2 YENEEA. Trimming took 1 base from V and 3 from J, leaving 6 bases between them. The CDR3 length is 13 residues. This chain's CDR3 is CASSLVGDTEAFF. The CDR3 nucleotides are TGTGCCAGCAGCTTAGTGGGAGACACTGAAGCTTTCTTT.

This chain connects TRBV20-1 to TRBJ1-1; no clear D gene. The germline CDR1 and CDR2 sequences are DFQATT and SNEGSKA (reference sequence). V dropped 7 bases and J dropped 0 bases, with 6 bases sitting between them. This CDR3 region has 11 residues. CDR3 nucleotide sequence: TGCAGTGAGAGTATGAACACTGAAGCTTTCTTT. Protein product: CSESMNTEAFF.

The J gene is TRBJ1-6, the V gene TRBV21-1. TRBV21-1 is a listed pseudogene. This CDR3 has 21 residues. The CDR3 loop is CASSKAIVSGLGRRVNSPLHF. The CDR3 bases are TGTGCCAGCAGCAAAGCGATTGTAAGTGGTTTGGGACGGAGGGTAAATTCACCCCTCCACTTT.

In this sample, this clone turned up a few times. The gene calls are TRBV4-2 and TRBJ1-3; 7 positions match TRBD1. The CDR3 runs 15 residues. V lost 1 base, J lost 3 bases, and 3 bases stayed unmatched. Germline CDR1 is LGHNA and CDR2 is YNFKEQ. The CDR3: CASSQVRTGGNTIYF. The CDR3 DNA is TGTGCCAGCAGCCAAGTCAGGACAGGTGGAAACACCATATATTTT.